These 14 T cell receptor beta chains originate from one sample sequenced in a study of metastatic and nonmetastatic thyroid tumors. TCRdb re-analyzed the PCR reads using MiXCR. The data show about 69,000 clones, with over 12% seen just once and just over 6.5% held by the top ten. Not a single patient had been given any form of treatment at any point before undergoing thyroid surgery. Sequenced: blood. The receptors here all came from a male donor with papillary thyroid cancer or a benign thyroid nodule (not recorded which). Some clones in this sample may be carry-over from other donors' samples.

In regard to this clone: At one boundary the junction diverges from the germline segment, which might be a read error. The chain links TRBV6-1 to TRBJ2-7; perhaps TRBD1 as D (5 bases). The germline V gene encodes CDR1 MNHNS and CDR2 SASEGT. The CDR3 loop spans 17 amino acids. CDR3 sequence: CAGSEEPLRDSSYEQYF. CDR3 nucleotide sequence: TGTGCCGGCAGTGAAGAACCGCTCAGGGATAGCTCCTACGAGCAGTACTTC.

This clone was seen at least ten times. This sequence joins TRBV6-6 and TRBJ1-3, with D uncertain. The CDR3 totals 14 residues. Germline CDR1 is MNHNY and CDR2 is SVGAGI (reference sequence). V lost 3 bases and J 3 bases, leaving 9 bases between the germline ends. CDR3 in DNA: TGTGCCAGCAGTTATTTGAGAAGTGGAAACACCATATATTTT. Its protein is CASSYLRSGNTIYF.

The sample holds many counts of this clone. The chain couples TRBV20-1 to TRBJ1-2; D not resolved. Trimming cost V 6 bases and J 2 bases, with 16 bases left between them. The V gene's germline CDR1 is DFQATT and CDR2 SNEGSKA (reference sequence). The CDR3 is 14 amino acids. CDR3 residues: CSATRPGENYGYTF. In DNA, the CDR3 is TGCAGTGCGACTCGCCCCGGAGAAAACTATGGCTACACCTTC.

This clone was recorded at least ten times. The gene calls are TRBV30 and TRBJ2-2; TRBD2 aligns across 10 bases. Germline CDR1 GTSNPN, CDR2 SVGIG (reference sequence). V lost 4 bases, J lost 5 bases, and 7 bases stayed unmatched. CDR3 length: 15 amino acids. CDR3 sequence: CAWKKAGGRTGELFF. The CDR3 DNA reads TGTGCCTGGAAGAAAGCGGGAGGGCGGACCGGGGAGCTGTTTTTT.

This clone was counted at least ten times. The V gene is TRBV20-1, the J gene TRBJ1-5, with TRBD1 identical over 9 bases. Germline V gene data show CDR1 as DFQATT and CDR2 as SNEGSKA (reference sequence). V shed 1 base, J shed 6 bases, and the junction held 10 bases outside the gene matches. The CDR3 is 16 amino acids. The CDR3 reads CSARAGTGTEGQPQHF. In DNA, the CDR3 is TGCAGTGCTAGAGCCGGGACAGGGACGGAGGGTCAGCCCCAGCATTTT.

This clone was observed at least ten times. CDR3: CASSVRGQYTEAFF. DNA of the CDR3: TGTGCCAGCAGCGTAAGGGGACAATACACTGAAGCTTTCTTT. V usage is TRBV9 and J usage is TRBJ1-1; maybe TRBD1 (6 bases). V was trimmed by 1 base and J by 3 bases, leaving 10 bases between them. The CDR3 contains 14 residues. CDR1 is SGDLS, CDR2 YYNGEE, per germline.

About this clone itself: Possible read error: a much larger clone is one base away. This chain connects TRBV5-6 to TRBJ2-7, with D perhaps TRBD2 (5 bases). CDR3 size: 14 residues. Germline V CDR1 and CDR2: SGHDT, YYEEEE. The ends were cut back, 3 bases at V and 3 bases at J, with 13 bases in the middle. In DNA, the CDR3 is TGTGCCAGCAGCTGGAAATACGGGAACTACGAGCAGTACTTC. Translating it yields CASSWKYGNYEQYF. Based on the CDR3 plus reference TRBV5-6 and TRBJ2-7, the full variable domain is DAGVTQSPTHLIKTRGQQVTLRCSPKSGHDTVSWYQQALGQGPQFIFQYYEEEERQRGNFPDRFSGHQFPNYSSELNVNALLLGDSALYLCASSWKYGNYEQYFGPGTRLTVT.

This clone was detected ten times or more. In DNA form, the CDR3 reads TGTGCCAGTAGATTATTAACGCCCCTCGAGGACTATGGCTACACCTTC. As protein: CASRLLTPLEDYGYTF. The J gene is TRBJ1-2, the V gene TRBV19; D unresolved. Trimming removed 6 bases at V and 3 bases at J, with 20 bases between. The CDR3 is 16 residues long. CDR1 is LNHDA and CDR2 is SQIVND in the germline V gene (reference sequence).

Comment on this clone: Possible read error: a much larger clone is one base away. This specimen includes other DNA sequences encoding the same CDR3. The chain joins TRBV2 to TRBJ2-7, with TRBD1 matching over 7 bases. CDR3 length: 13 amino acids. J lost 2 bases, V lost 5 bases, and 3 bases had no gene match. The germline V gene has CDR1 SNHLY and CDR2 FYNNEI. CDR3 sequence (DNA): TGTGCCAGCAGTCGACAGGGCGCCTACGAGCAGTACGTC. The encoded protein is CASSRQGAYEQYV.

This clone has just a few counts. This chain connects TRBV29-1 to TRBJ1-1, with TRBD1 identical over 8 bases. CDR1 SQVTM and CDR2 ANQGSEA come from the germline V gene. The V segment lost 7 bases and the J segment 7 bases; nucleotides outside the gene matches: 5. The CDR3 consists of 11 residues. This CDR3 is CSGQGSGEAFF. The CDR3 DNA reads TGCAGCGGACAGGGGTCTGGTGAAGCTTTCTTT.

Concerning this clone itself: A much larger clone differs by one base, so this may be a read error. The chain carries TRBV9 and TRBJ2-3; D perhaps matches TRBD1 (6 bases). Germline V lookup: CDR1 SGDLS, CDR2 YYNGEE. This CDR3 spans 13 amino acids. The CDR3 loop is CVSSAGPGQGKYF. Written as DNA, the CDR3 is TGTGTCAGCAGCGCCGGCCCGGGTCAGGGGAAGTATTTT.

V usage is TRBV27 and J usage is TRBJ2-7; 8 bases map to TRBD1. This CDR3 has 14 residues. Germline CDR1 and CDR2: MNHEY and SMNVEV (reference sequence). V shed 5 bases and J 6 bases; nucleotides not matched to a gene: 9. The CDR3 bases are TGTGCCAGCAGTCTACCGGGACAGGTATTCGAGCAGTACTTC. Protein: CASSLPGQVFEQYF.

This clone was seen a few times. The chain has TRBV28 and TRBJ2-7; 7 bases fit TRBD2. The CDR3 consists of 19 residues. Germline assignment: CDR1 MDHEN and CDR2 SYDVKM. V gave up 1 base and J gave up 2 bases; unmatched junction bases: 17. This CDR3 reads CASSLLNLSGTSVTYEQYF. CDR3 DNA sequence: TGTGCCAGCAGTTTATTAAATCTTTCGGGTACTAGCGTAACCTACGAGCAGTACTTC.

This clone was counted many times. The CDR3 loop is CATSDWPGGLAGERDTGELFF. The CDR3 coding sequence is TGTGCCACCAGTGATTGGCCAGGGGGACTAGCGGGAGAACGGGACACCGGGGAGCTGTTTTTT. The V call is TRBV24-1, the J call TRBJ2-2; TRBD2 matches 14 bases. The CDR3 sequence is 21 residues long. Germline CDR1 KGHDR, CDR2 SFDVKD. The junction had 13 bases not matched to a gene; V was cut back by 2 bases and J by 3 bases.